This T cell receptor (beta chain) was profiled in a study of early T cells in non-severe SARS-CoV-2 infection. About the research overall: Unsorted whole-blood RNA was sequenced in bulk, leaving chains unpaired.

This clonotype has a handful of counts. Its target is not known. Trimming left V 2 bases short and J 4 bases short, with 15 bases between. The CDR3 contains 15 residues. Germline V gives CDR1 SGHRS, CDR2 YFSETQ. Researchers attached unique molecular identifiers to individual cDNA molecules. A single record per CDR3 protein comes from TCRdb applying MiXCR to the 5' RACE reads. The sample contains about 26,000 distinct CDR3 sequences, around 4.2% of which appear only once. Whole-study findings and limits: The study's VDJdb matching favored anti-spike CD8 responses and missed private and CD4 specificities.

The specimen was whole blood. The J gene is TRBJ1-2, the V gene TRBV5-1; D unclear. This receptor was identified in an adult who was a healthcare worker with PCR-confirmed SARS-CoV-2 infection or an uninfected control (not recorded which). Here the CDR3 reads CASSFRALLGYGYTF. Here the CDR3 DNA reads TGCGCCAGCAGCTTCCGGGCCCTCCTAGGCTATGGCTACACCTTC. The whole variable domain, remainder taken from reference TRBV5-1 and TRBJ1-2, is KAGVTQTPRYLIKTRGQQVTLSCSPISGHRSVSWYQQTPGQGLQFLFEYFSETQRNKGNFPGRFSGRQFSNSRSEMNVSTLELGDSALYLCASSFRALLGYGYTFGSGTRLTVV.